What follows describes a single T cell receptor beta chain. This clone was seen a single time. Its antigen is currently not known. No qualities accompany the bases; no much larger clone lies one base away. TCRbeta CDR3 regions were amplified from genomic DNA using the immunoSEQ Assay, a bias-controlled multiplex PCR. In the authors' own workflow: The number of nucleated cells in each sample was estimated from the amplification of reference gene primers within the assay. To quantify the absolute abundance of each unique TCRbeta CDR3 rearrangement, sequence reads were collapsed and filtered. Productive Simpson clonality was computed per sample as the square root of Simpson's diversity index over productive rearrangements. The clones in this table, taken by TCRdb from immuneACCESS, are in-frame only. Not every clone is retained; where verified, under half of the shortfall comes from an unresolved V gene, and the cause of the rest is unknown. V and J calls and clone size come straight from that table; D and trimming were deduced from the DNA. For this sample the table gives about 160,000 clones, of which 80% to 90% were detected only once. The ten largest account for less than 3.5% of the sample.

Each collaborating institution followed its own protocols to collect whole blood in K2EDTA tubes. For TCRbeta analysis, collaborators shipped samples in one of three forms: frozen whole blood, isolated PBMCs, or DNA extracted from either of those sample types. This record belongs to a study of blood T cell repertoires in COVID-19 (dated by TCRdb to about 2020). Concerning the study at large: The collaborator samples originated in the United States, Italy and Spain and spanned the acute and convalescent phases of COVID-19. Deeply sampled blood TCRbeta repertoires from subjects exposed to, actively infected with, or recovered from COVID-19 were included in the dataset. Samples were obtained from the ongoing ImmuneRACE study (first 160 participants) and from approximately 1,200 subjects provided by 6 global collaborators. The repertoires were made available in a free public database intended to serve as a resource for research on the immune response to SARS-CoV-2. Where HLA class I and class II types were available, the types were taken from metadata supplied by the sample provider, not from assay-based typing. A de-identified subject ID, COVID-19 status, age in years and sex were almost always included in the sample metadata. The prospective study material was composed of cDNA or gDNA derived from T cells, B-cell-depleted T cells, or PBMCs.

From the cysteine through the phenylalanine, the CDR3 covers 16 amino acids. Solely the CDR3 DNA is kept, with 48 bases framed from the first base. Between the V and J ends, shortened by 6 bases and 4 bases respectively, the junction contains 21 bases. CDR1 and CDR2 were assigned from the germline V gene as MDHEN and SYDVKM. Results and caveats for the whole study, not just this receptor: The amount of clinical and demographic metadata varied by source and participant and was provided uncurated.

The sample consisted of peripheral blood. The clonotype comes from a man between 65 and 79 years old with acute or convalescent COVID-19. The chain links TRBV28 with TRBJ1-1; TRBD1 could be the D gene, as 6 bases match. The DNA sequence is TGTGCCAGCAGAAATACAGGGATAGGCGGGAGCACTGAAGCTTTCTTT. This translates into CASRNTGIGGSTEAFF.